Given below is one T cell receptor beta chain in context. This sample is part of a study of shared clonotypes between healthy human individuals. Assay execution proceeded at the deep level. Profiling relied on immunoSEQ multiplex PCR, and the TCRdb table lists in-frame clones only, not all of them. The data hold some 480,000 clones, with 70% to 85% observed a single time. Recent acute infections and vaccinations were absent in the healthy HIV-negative adult donors. Source material: PBMCs. The TCR was taken from a woman aged 40 to 50 in good health. Some clones in this sample may be carry-over from other donors' samples.

For the CDR3, the DNA is TGTGCCAGCAGGTACAGTATCTCCAACACTGAAGCTTTCTTT. Amino acids: CASRYSISNTEAFF. This chain joins TRBV6-4 and TRBJ1-1; D uncertain. CDR1 is MRHNA, CDR2 SNTAGT, per germline. V was cut by 6 bases and J by 2 bases, with 13 bases left in between. The CDR3 contains 14 residues.